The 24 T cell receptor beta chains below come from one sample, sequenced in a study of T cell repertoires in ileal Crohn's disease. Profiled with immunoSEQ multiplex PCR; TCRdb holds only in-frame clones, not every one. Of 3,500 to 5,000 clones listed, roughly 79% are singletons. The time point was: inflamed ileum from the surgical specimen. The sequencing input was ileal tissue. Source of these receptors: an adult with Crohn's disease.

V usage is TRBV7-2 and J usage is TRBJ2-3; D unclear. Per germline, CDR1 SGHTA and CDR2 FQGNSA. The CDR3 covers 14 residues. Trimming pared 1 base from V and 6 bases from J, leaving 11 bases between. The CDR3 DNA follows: TGTGCCAGCAGCTTAGTTTTGGGGAAGGATACGCAGTATTTT. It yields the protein CASSLVLGKDTQYF.

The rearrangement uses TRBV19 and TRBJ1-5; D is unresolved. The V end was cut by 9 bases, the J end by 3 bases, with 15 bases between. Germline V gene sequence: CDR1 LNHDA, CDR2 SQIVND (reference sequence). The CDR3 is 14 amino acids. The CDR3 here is CASPGLAYNQPQHF. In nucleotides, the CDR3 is TGTGCCAGCCCCGGGTTGGCGTACAATCAGCCCCAGCATTTT.

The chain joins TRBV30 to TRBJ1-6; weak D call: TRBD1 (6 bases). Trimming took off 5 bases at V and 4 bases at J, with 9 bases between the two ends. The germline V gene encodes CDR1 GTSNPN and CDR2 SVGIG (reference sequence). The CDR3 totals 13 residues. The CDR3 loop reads CAWSQGYNSPLHF. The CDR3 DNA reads TGTGCCTGGTCTCAGGGGTATAATTCACCCCTCCACTTT.

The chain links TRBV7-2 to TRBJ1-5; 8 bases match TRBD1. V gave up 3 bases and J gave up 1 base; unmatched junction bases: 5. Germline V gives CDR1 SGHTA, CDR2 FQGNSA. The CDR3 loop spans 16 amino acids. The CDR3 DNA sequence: TGTGCCAGCAGCTTTTCAGGGGGCGTGAGCAATCAGCCCCAGCATTTT. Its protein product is CASSFSGGVSNQPQHF.

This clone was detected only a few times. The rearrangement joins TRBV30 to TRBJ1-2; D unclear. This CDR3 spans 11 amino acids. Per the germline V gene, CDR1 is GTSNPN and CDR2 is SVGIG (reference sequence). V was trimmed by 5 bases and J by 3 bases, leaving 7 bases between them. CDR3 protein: CAWDTYYGYTF. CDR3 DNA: TGTGCCTGGGACACCTACTATGGCTACACCTTC.

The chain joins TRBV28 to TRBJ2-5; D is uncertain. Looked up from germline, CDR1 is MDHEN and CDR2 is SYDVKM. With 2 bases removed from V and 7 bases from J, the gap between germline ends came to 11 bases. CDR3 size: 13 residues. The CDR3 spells CASSLTPPWTQYF. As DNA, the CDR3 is TGTGCCAGCAGTTTAACCCCCCCGTGGACCCAGTACTTC.

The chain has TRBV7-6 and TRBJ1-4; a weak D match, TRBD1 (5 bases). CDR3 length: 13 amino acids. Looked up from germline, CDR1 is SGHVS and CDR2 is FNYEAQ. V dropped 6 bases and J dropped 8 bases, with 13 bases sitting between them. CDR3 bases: TGTGCCAGCAGGCAAATCCGGGGCGAAAAACTGTTTTTT. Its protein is CASRQIRGEKLFF.

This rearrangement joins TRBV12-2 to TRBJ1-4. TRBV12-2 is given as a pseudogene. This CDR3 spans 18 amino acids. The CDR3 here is CASRLWGGIDSTNEKLFF. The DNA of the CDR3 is TGTGCAAGTCGCCTTTGGGGGGGGATCGATTCAACTAATGAAAAACTGTTTTTT.

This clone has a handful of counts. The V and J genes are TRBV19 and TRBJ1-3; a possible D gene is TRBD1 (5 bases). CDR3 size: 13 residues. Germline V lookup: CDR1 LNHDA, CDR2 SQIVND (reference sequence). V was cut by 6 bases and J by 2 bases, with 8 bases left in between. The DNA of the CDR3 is TGTGCCAGTAGCTCGGGGGCTGGAAACACCATATATTTT. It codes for CASSSGAGNTIYF.

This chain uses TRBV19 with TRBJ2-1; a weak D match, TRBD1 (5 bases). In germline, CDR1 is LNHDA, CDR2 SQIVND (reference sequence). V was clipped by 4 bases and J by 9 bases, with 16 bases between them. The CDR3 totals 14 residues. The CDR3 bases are TGTGCCAGTAGTAGGCGCCAGGGATCCGGTGAGCAGTTCTTC. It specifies CASSRRQGSGEQFF. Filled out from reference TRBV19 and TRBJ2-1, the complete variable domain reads DGGITQSPKYLFRKEGQNVTLSCEQNLNHDAMYWYRQDPGQGLRLIYYSQIVNDFQKGDIAEGYSVSREKKESFPLTVTSAQKNPTAFYLCASSRRQGSGEQFFGPGTRLTVL.

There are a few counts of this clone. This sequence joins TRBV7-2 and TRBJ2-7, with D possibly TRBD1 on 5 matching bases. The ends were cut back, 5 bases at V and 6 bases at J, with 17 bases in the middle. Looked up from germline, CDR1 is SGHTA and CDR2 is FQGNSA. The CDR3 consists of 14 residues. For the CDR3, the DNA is TGTGCCAGCAGCCCTCGGCAGGGCCTGGCCGAGCAGTACTTC. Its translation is CASSPRQGLAEQYF.

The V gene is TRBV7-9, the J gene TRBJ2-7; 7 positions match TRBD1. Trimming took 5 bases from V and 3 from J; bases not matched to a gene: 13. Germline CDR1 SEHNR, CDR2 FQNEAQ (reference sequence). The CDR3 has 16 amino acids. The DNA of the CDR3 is TGTGCCAGCAGCCCGCTACAGGGGTTGAGATTCTACGAGCAGTACTTC. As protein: CASSPLQGLRFYEQYF. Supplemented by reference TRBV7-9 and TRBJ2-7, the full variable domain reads DTGVSQNPRHKITKRGQNVTFRCDPISEHNRLYWYRQTLGQGPEFLTYFQNEAQLEKSRLLSDRFSAERPKGSFSTLEIQRTEQGDSAMYLCASSPLQGLRFYEQYFGPGTRLTVT.

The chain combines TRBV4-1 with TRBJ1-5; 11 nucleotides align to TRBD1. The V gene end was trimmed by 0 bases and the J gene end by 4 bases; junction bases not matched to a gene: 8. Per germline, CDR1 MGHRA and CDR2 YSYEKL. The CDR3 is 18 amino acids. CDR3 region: CASSQDPGQGAPNQPQHF. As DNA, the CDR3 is TGCGCCAGCAGCCAAGATCCAGGACAGGGGGCACCGAATCAGCCCCAGCATTTT.

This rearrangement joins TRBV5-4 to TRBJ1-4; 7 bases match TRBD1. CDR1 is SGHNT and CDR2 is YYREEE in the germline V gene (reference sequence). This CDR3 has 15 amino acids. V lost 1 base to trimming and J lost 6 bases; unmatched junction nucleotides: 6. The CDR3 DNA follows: TGTGCCAGCAGCTTGAACAGGGGAATAGATGAAAAACTGTTTTTT. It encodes CASSLNRGIDEKLFF.

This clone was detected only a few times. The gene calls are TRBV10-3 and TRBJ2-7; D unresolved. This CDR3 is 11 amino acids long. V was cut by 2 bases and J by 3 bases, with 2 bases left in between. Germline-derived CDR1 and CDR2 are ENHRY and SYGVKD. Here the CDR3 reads CAISEGYEQYF. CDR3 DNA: TGTGCCATCAGTGAGGGCTACGAGCAGTACTTC.

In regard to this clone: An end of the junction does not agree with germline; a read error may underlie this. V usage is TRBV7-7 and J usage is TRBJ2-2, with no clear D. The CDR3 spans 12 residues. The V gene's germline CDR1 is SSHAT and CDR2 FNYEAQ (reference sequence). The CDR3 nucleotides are TGTGCCAGCAGCTCCGACACCGTGGAGCTGTTTTTT. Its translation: CASSSDTVELFF.

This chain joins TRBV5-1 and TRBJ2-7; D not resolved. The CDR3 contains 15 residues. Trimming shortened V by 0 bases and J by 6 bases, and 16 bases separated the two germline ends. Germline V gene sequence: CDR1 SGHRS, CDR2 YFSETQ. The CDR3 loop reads CASSLDSMGSSEQYF. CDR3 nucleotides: TGCGCCAGCAGCTTGGACTCAATGGGATCGTCCGAGCAGTACTTC.

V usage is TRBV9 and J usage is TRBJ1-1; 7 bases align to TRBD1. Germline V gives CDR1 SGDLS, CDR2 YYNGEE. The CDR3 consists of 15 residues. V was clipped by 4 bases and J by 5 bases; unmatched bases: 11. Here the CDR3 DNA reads TGTGCCAGCAGCCCAACGGGACAGCCTTGGACTGAAGCTTTCTTT. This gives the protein CASSPTGQPWTEAFF.

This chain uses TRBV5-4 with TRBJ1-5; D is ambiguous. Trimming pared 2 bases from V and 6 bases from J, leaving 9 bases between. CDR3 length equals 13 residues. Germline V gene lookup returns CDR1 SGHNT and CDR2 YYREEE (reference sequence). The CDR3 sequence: CASSLGHGQPQHF. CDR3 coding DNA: TGTGCCAGCAGCTTAGGTCATGGTCAGCCCCAGCATTTT.

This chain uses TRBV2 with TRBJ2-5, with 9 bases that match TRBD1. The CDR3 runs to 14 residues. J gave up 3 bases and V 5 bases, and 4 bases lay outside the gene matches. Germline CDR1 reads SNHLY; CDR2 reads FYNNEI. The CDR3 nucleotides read TGTGCCAGCAGTAACAGGGGGCGAGAAGAGACCCAGTACTTC. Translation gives CASSNRGREETQYF.

The CDR3 coding sequence is TGTGCCAGCAGCAAGGGGACAGGGTGGAACGAGCAGTACTTC. Amino acid sequence: CASSKGTGWNEQYF. The V and J genes are TRBV11-3 and TRBJ2-7, with TRBD1 matching 9 bases. This CDR3 is built from 14 residues. CDR1 and CDR2 from the germline V gene are SGHNT and YENEEA. V lost 5 bases and J lost 5; bases outside the gene matches: 7. Combining the CDR3 with reference TRBV11-3 and TRBJ2-7 gives the whole variable domain EAGVVQSPRYKIIEKKQPVAFWCNPISGHNTLYWYLQNLGQGPELLIRYENEEAVDDSQLPKDRFSAERLKGVDSTLKIQPAELGDSAVYLCASSKGTGWNEQYFGPGTRLTVT.

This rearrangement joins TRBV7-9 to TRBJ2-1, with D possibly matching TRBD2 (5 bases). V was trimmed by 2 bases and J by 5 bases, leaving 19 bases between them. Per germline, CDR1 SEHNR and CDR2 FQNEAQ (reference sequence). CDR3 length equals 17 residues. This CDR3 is CASSLSQGSWADNEQFF. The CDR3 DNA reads TGTGCCAGCAGCTTAAGCCAAGGGAGCTGGGCGGACAATGAGCAGTTCTTC.

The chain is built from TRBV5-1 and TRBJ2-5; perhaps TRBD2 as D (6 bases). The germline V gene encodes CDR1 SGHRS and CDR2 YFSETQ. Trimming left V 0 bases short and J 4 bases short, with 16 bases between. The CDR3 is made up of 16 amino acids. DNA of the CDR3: TGCGCCAGCAGCTTGGAGCTCCATGGAGGGGCAGAGACCCAGTACTTC. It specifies CASSLELHGGAETQYF.

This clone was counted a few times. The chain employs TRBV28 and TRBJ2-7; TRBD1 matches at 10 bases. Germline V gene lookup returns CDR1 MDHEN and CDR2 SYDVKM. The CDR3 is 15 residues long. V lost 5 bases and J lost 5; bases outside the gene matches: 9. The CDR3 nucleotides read TGTGCCAGCAGTGCACCGGGACAGGGGACACACGAGCAGTACTTC. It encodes CASSAPGQGTHEQYF.